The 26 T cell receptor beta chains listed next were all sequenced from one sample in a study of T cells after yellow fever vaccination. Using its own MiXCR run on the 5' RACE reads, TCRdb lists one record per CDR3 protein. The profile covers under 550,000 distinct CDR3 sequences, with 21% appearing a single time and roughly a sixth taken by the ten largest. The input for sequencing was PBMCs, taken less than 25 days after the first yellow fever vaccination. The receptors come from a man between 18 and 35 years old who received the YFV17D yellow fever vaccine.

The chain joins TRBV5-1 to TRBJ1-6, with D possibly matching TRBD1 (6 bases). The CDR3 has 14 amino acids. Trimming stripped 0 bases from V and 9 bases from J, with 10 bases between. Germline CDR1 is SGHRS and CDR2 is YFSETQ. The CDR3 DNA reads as TGCGCCAGCAGCTTGGGGCAGGGGTCTTCACCCCTCCACTTT. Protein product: CASSLGQGSSPLHF.

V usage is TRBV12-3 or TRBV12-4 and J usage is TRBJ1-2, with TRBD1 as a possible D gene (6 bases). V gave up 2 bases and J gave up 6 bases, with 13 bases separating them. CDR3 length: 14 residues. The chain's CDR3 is CASSLLAGAHGYTF. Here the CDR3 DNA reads TGTGCCAGCAGTTTACTGGCGGGGGCCCATGGCTACACCTTC.

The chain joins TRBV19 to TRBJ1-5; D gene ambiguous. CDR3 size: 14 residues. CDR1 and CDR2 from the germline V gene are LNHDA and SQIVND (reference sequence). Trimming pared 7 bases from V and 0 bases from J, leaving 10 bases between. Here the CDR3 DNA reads TGTGCCAGTACCGTGGGTCGTAGCAATCAGCCCCAGCATTTT. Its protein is CASTVGRSNQPQHF.

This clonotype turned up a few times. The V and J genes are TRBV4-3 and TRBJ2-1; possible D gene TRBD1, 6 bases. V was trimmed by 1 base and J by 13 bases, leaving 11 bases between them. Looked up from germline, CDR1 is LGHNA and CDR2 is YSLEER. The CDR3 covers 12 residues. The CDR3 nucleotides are TGCGCCAGCAGCCAAGGTACCAGGGGCCAGTTCTTC. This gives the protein CASSQGTRGQFF.

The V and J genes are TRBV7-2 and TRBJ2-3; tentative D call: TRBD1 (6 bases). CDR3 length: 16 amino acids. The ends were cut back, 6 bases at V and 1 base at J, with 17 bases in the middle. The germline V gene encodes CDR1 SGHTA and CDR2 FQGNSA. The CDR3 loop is CASREQGERGTDTQYF. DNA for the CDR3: TGTGCCAGCAGAGAACAGGGTGAGAGAGGCACAGATACGCAGTATTTT.

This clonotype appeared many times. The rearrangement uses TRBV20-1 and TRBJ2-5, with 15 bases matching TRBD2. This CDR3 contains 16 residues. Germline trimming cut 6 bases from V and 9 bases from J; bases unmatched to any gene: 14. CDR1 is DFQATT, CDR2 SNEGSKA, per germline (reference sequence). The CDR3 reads CSAAGLAGGRNKAQYF. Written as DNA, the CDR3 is TGCAGTGCGGCGGGACTAGCGGGGGGACGCAATAAGGCCCAGTACTTC.

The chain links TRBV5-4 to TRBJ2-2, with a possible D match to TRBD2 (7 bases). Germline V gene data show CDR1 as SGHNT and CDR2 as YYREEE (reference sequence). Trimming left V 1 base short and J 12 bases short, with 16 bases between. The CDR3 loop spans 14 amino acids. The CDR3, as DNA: TGTGCCAGCAGCTTGCGCGAGGGGGGGGGACAGCTGTTTTTT. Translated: CASSLREGGGQLFF.

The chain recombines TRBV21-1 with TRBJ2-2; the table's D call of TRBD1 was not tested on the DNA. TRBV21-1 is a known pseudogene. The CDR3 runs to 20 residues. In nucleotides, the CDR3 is TGTGCCAGCAGCAAATTCTCGGATGATGCCCGGGACAGTAACACCGGGGAGCTGTTTTTT. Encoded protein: CASSKFSDDARDSNTGELFF.

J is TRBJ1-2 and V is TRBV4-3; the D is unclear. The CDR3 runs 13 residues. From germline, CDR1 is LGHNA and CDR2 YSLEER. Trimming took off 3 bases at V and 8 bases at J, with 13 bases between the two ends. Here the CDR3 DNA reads TGCGCCAGCAGCCAGGACCCTCAGAGGGGCTACACCTTC. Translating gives CASSQDPQRGYTF.

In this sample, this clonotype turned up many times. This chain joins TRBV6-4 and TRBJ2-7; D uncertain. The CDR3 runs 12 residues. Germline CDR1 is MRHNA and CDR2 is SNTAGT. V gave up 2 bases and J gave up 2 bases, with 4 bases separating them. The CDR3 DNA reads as TGTGCCAGCAGTGACGGGACCTACGAGCAGTACGTC. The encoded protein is CASSDGTYEQYV.

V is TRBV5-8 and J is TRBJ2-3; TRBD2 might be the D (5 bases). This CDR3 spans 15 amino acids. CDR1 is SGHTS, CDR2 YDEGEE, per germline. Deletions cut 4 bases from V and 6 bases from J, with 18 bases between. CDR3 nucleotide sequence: TGTGCCAGCAGCCCTGGTACTAGGCCTGATGATACGCAGTATTTT. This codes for CASSPGTRPDDTQYF.

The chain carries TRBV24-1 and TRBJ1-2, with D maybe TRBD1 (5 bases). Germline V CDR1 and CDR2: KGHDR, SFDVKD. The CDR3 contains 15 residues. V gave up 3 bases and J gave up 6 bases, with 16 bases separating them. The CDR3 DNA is TGTGCCACCAGTGATGGAGTTACGGCAGGGAATGGCTACACCTTC. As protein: CATSDGVTAGNGYTF.

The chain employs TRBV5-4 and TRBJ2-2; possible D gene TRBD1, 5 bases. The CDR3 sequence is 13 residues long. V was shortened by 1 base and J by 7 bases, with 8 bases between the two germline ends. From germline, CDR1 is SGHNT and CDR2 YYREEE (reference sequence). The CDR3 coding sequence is TGTGCCAGCAGCTTGCGACAGAACGGGGAGCTGTTTTTT. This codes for CASSLRQNGELFF.

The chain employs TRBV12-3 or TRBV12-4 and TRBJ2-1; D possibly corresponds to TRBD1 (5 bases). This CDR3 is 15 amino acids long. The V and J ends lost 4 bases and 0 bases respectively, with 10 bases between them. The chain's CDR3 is CASSSSTDSYNEQFF. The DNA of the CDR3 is TGTGCCAGCAGTTCCTCGACAGACTCCTACAATGAGCAGTTCTTC.

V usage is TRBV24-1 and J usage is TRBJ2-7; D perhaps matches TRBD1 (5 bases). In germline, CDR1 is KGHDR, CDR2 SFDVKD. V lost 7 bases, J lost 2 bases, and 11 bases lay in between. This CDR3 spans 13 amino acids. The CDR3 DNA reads TGTGCCACCAGGAAGGGGTTGCCCTACGAGCAGTACTTC. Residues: CATRKGLPYEQYF.

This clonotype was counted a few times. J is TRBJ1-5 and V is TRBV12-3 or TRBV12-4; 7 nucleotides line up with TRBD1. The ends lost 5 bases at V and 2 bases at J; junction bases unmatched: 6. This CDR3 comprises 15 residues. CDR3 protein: CASSPSDRGNQPQHF. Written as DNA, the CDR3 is TGTGCCAGCAGTCCTTCTGACAGGGGCAATCAGCCCCAGCATTTT.

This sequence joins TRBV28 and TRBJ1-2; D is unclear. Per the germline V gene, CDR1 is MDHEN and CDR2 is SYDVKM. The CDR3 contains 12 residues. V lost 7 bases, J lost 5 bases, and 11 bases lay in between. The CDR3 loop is CASMVSQYGYTF. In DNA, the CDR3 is TGTGCCAGCATGGTCAGTCAGTATGGCTACACCTTC.

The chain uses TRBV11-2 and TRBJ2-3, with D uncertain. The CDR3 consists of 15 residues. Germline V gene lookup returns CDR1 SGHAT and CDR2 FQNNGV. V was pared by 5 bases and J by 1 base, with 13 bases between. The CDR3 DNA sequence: TGTGCCAGCAGCCCCACGTATGGGGGCACAGATACGCAGTATTTT. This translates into CASSPTYGGTDTQYF.

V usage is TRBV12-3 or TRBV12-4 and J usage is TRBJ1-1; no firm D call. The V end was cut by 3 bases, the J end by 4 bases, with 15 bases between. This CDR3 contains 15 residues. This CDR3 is CASSFLDIPFTEAFF. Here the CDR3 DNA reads TGTGCCAGCAGTTTTCTTGACATCCCCTTCACTGAAGCTTTCTTT.

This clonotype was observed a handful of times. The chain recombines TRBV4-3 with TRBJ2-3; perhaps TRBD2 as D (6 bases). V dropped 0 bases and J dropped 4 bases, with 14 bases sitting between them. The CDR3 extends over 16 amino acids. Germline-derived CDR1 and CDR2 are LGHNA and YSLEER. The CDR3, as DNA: TGCGCCAGCAGCCAAGATTACGTGGGGGGTCCAGATACGCAGTATTTT. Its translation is CASSQDYVGGPDTQYF.

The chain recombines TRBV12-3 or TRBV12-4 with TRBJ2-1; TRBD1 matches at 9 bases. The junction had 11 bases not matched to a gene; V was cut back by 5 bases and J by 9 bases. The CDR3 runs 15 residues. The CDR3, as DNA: TGTGCCAGCAGTGGGGACAGGGAAGGGATTGGTGAGCAGTTCTTC. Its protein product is CASSGDREGIGEQFF.

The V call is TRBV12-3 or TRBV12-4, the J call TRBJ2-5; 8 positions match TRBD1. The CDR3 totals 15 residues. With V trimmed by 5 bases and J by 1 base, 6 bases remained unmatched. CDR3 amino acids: CASSLFGQGQETQYF. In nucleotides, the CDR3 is TGTGCCAGCAGTCTATTCGGACAGGGCCAAGAGACCCAGTACTTC.

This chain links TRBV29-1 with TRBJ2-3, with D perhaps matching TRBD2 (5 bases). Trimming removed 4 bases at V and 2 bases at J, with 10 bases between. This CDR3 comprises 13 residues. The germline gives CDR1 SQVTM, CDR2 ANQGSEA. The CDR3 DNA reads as TGCAGCGTTGGAGGGCGAACCACAGATACGCAGTATTTT. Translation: CSVGGRTTDTQYF.

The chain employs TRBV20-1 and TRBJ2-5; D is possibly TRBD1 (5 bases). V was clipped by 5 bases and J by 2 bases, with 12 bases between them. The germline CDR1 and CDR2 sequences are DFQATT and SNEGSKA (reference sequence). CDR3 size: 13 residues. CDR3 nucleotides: TGCAGTGCTCCCGGGCCAGGGCAAGAGACCCAGTACTTC. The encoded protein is CSAPGPGQETQYF.

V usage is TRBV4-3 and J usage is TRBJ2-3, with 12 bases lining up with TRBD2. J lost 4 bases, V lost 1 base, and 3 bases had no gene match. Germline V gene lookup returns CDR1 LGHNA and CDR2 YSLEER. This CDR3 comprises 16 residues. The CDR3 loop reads CASSQVASGGADTQYF. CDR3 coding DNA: TGCGCCAGCAGCCAAGTGGCTAGCGGGGGGGCAGATACGCAGTATTTT.

This CDR3 reads CASSPVAGQETQYF. As DNA, the CDR3 is TGCGCCAGCAGCCCGGTGGCGGGGCAAGAGACCCAGTACTTC. The V gene is TRBV5-1, the J gene TRBJ2-5; weak D call: TRBD2 (6 bases). Trimming cost V 4 bases and J 2 bases, with 12 bases left between them. Germline CDR1 reads SGHRS; CDR2 reads YFSETQ. The CDR3 has 14 residues. Based on the CDR3 plus reference TRBV5-1 and TRBJ2-5, the full variable domain is KAGVTQTPRYLIKTRGQQVTLSCSPISGHRSVSWYQQTPGQGLQFLFEYFSETQRNKGNFPGRFSGRQFSNSRSEMNVSTLELGDSALYLCASSPVAGQETQYFGPGTRLLVL.